The 14 T cell receptor beta chains below all came from one sample that was sequenced in a study of shared clonotypes between healthy human individuals. TCRdb's table, derived via immunoSEQ multiplex PCR, lists solely in-frame clones and lacks some. Seen here are some 2,500,000 clones, 85% to 95% observed once, and the top ten hold approximately 0.4%. Material: naive CD4+ T cells from PBMCs. Sample subset: CD45RA+ positively selected. All receptors come from a man aged 18-30 years in good health. Some clones in this sample may be carry-over from other donors' samples.

The V and J genes are TRBV11-1 and TRBJ2-7; D call uncertain. Germline lookup yields CDR1 SGHAT and CDR2 FQDESV (reference sequence). V shed 2 bases and J shed 2 bases, with 13 bases lying between them. This CDR3 has 15 amino acids. This CDR3 reads CASSLNADPAYEQYF. In nucleotides, the CDR3 is TGTGCCAGCAGCTTAAATGCAGATCCGGCCTACGAGCAGTACTTC.

This chain uses TRBV10-3 with TRBJ2-7; D possibly matches TRBD1 or TRBD2 (5 bases each). The V end was cut by 7 bases, the J end by 3 bases, with 13 bases between. The CDR3 is 13 amino acids. From germline, CDR1 is ENHRY and CDR2 SYGVKD. CDR3 nucleotides: TGTGCCATCAAAAGGGACCGATTCTACGAGCAGTACTTC. This sequence encodes CAIKRDRFYEQYF.

The rearrangement uses TRBV18 and TRBJ2-5, with 8 bases fitting TRBD2. The CDR3 covers 15 residues. The germline CDR1 and CDR2 sequences are KGHSH and LQKENI. V dropped 3 bases and J dropped 1; count of bases not matched to a gene: 4. CDR3 region: CASSPVLAAQETQYF. CDR3 DNA: TGTGCCAGCTCACCTGTACTAGCGGCCCAAGAGACCCAGTACTTC.

The V and J genes are TRBV5-1 and TRBJ2-7, with 12 bases matching TRBD2. The V segment lost 4 bases and the J segment 0 bases; nucleotides outside the gene matches: 14. The CDR3 length is 19 residues. Per the germline V gene, CDR1 is SGHRS and CDR2 is YFSETQ. The CDR3 nucleotides read TGCGCCAGCAGCCCGGGATCTGGACTAGCGGGATGGAGCTCCTACGAGCAGTACTTC. Protein: CASSPGSGLAGWSSYEQYF.

This chain uses TRBV11-2 with TRBJ1-2; TRBD1 might be the D (6 bases). The CDR3 runs to 15 residues. Trimming cost V 3 bases and J 2 bases, with 13 bases left between them. The germline CDR1 and CDR2 sequences are SGHAT and FQNNGV. In DNA form, the CDR3 reads TGTGCCAGCAGCTTGACAAGAGGACAGAACTATGGCTACACCTTC. It is translated as CASSLTRGQNYGYTF.

This clone was recorded only once. The chain carries TRBV7-3 and TRBJ2-1; D may be TRBD2 (6 bases). The CDR3 sequence is 11 residues long. The V and J ends lost 5 bases and 9 bases respectively, with 8 bases between them. Germline V CDR1 and CDR2: SGHTA, FQGTGA. The CDR3 DNA is TGTGCCAGCAGCGCCGGGGGTGAGCAGTTCTTC. This gives the protein CASSAGGEQFF.

Points on this clone: The same CDR3 can be traced to other DNA sequences in this sample. The chain joins TRBV7-2 to TRBJ1-5; 7 nucleotides align to TRBD1. Germline V lookup: CDR1 SGHTA, CDR2 FQGNSA. The CDR3 has 14 amino acids. Trimming removed 5 bases from V and 2 bases from J; junction bases left unmatched: 3. This CDR3 reads CASSLDRGNQPQHF. CDR3 in DNA: TGTGCCAGCAGCCTAGACAGGGGCAATCAGCCCCAGCATTTT.

This rearrangement joins TRBV27 to TRBJ1-2; maybe TRBD1 (5 bases). The V gene's germline CDR1 is MNHEY and CDR2 SMNVEV (reference sequence). Trimming took 8 bases from V and 3 from J, leaving 19 bases between them. This CDR3 spans 15 amino acids. The CDR3 loop is CASAGWGFVDYGYTF. The DNA for the CDR3 is TGTGCCAGCGCTGGGTGGGGGTTCGTGGACTATGGCTACACCTTC.

This chain uses TRBV7-8 with TRBJ2-6; D call uncertain. The CDR3 runs 19 residues. V lost 5 bases and J lost 1, with 21 bases in between. Per the germline V gene, CDR1 is SGHVS and CDR2 is FQNEAQ. CDR3 region: CASSPYTVRAASGANVLTF. In nucleotides, the CDR3 is TGTGCCAGCAGCCCATACACGGTCCGGGCCGCTTCTGGGGCCAACGTCCTGACTTTC.

The V gene is TRBV7-9, the J gene TRBJ1-1; TRBD1 matches at 8 bases. V trimming: 4 bases; J trimming: 4 bases; junction bases outside the gene matches: 5. CDR1 and CDR2 from the germline V gene are SEHNR and FQNEAQ (reference sequence). The length of the CDR3 is 14 residues. The CDR3 spells CASSSRGRRTEAFF. The CDR3 nucleotides read TGTGCCAGCAGCTCCAGGGGGCGCCGCACTGAAGCTTTCTTT. The whole variable domain, filled in from reference TRBV7-9 and TRBJ1-1, reads DTGVSQNPRHKITKRGQNVTFRCDPISEHNRLYWYRQTLGQGPEFLTYFQNEAQLEKSRLLSDRFSAERPKGSFSTLEIQRTEQGDSAMYLCASSSRGRRTEAFFGQGTRLTVV.

As regards this clone: Other DNA sequences in the sample encode the same CDR3. The chain is built from TRBV5-1 and TRBJ2-3; D might be TRBD2 (6 bases). The CDR3 loop spans 15 amino acids. Trimming cost V 0 bases and J 2 bases, with 10 bases left between them. Germline values: CDR1 SGHRS, CDR2 YFSETQ. For the CDR3, the DNA is TGCGCCAGCAGCTTGGCGGGAGATTACACAGATACGCAGTATTTT. This sequence encodes CASSLAGDYTDTQYF.

The CDR3 coding sequence is TGCACCAGCAGCCAGGTGGCTCGGGGCCCCAAGGATACGCAGTATTTT. This sequence encodes CTSSQVARGPKDTQYF. This chain links TRBV1 with TRBJ2-3. TRBV1 is given as a pseudogene. The CDR3 length is 16 residues.

This sequence joins TRBV10-3 and TRBJ1-4; TRBD1 matches 9 bases. CDR1 and CDR2 from the germline V gene are ENHRY and SYGVKD. Trimming cost V 3 bases and J 7 bases; bases outside gene matches: 6. The CDR3 is 15 amino acids. The CDR3, as DNA: TGTGCCATCAGTGACCAGGACAGGGGAGGTGAAAAACTGTTTTTT. Its translation is CAISDQDRGGEKLFF.

The chain couples TRBV28 to TRBJ2-5, with TRBD1 matching over 10 bases. CDR3 length: 14 residues. Looked up from germline, CDR1 is MDHEN and CDR2 is SYDVKM. The V segment lost 6 bases and the J segment 5 bases; nucleotides outside the gene matches: 6. The CDR3 region is CASSGTGVGETQYF. CDR3 in DNA: TGTGCCAGCAGCGGGACAGGGGTAGGGGAGACCCAGTACTTC.